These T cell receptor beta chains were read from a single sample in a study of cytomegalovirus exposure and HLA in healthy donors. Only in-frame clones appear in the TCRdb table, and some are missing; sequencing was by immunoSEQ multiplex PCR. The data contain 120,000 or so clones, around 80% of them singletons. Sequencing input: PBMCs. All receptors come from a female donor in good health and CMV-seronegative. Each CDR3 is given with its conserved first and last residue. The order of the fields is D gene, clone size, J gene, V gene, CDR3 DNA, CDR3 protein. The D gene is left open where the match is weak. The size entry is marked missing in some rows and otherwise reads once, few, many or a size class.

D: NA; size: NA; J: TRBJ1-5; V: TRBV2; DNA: TGTGCCAGCAGTGAAGAGGGCAGGGGACAGCCCCAGCATTTT; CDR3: CASSEEGRGQPQHF
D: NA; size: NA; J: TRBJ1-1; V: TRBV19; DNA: TGTGCCAGTACCCACAGGAACACTGAAGCTTTCTTT; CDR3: CASTHRNTEAFF
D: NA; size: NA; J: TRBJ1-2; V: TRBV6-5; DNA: TGTGCCAGCAGTTACGCCCTTGCGGGGGTAGGCTATGGCTACACCTTC; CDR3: CASSYALAGVGYGYTF
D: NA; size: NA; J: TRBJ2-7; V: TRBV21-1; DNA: TGTGCCAGCACCAACATACGTCCCGGGGTCGGGACTAGTTCCCTTTTTACGACTTACGAGCAGTACTTC; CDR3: CASTNIRPGVGTSSLFTTYEQYF
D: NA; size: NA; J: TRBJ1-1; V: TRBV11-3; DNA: TGTGCCAGCAGCCTCGAGGGGGGGGGTAGTGTAACTGAAGCTTTCTTT; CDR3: CASSLEGGGSVTEAFF
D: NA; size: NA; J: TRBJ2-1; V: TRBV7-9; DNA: TGTGCCAGCAGCTTAACTGCCCTAGTCAATGAGCAGTTCTTC; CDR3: CASSLTALVNEQFF
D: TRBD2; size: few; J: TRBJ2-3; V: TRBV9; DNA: TGTGCCAGCAGCGTAGCGGGCGGGAGGGGCACAGATACGCAGTATTTT; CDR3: CASSVAGGRGTDTQYF
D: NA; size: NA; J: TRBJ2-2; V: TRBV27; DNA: TGTGCCAGCAGTTTTGGAGGGCTGGGCACCGGGGAGCTGTTTTTT; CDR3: CASSFGGLGTGELFF
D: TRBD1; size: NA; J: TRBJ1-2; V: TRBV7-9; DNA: TGTGCCAGCAGCTTTATCCCCCGGACAGGGAACTATGGCTACACCTTC; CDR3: CASSFIPRTGNYGYTF
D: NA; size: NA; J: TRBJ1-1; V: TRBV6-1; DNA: TGTGCCAGCAGTGAAGTCATTGAGGGGGCTGAAGCTTTCTTT; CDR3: CASSEVIEGAEAFF
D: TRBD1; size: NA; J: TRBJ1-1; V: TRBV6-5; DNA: TGTGCCAGCACCCGGACAGGGAGGACTGAAGCTTTCTTT; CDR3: CASTRTGRTEAFF
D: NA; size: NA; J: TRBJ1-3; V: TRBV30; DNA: TGTGCCTGGAAAGTACACTCTGGAAACACCATATATTTT; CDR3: CAWKVHSGNTIYF
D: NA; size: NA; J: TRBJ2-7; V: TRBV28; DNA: TGTGCCAGCAGTTTTGGCGACAGTCCCTACGAGCAGTACTTC; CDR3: CASSFGDSPYEQYF
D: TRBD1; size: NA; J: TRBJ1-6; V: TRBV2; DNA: TGTGCCAGCAGTGAAATAGGGGACAGGAATTCACCCCTCCACTTT; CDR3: CASSEIGDRNSPLHF
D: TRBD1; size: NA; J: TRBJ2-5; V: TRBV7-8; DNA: TGTGCCAGCAGCCCGGGACAGCAAGAGACCCAGTACTTC; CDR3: CASSPGQQETQYF
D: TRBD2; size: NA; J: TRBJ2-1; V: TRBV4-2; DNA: TGTGCCAGCAGCCGAGCGGGAGGAACTTCCACGTCCTCCTACAATGAGCAGTTCTTC; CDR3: CASSRAGGTSTSSYNEQFF
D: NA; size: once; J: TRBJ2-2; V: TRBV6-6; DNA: TGTGCCAGCAGCTTCAACACCGGGGAGCTGTTTTTT; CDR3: CASSFNTGELFF
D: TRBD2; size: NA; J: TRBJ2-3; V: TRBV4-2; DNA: TGTGCCAGCAGCCCCACTTGGGTGTCGGGGGGGGTAGATACGCAGTATTTT; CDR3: CASSPTWVSGGVDTQYF
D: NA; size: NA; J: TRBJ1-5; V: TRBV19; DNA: TGTGCCAGTAGTATAGCCGCGGGAGCCAATCAGCCCCAGCATTTT; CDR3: CASSIAAGANQPQHF
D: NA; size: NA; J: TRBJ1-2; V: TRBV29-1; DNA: TGCAGCGTTGATTACAGGGAAAATCACTATGGCTACACCTTC; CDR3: CSVDYRENHYGYTF
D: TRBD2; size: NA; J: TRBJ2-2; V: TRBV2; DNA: TGTGCCAGCATACTAGCGGTTGAAGTGGGCGGGGAGCTGTTTTTT; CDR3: CASILAVEVGGELFF
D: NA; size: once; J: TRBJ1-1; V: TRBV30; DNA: TGTGCCTGGAGTGTGGGGGGGCGAACTGAAGCTTTCTTT; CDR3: CAWSVGGRTEAFF
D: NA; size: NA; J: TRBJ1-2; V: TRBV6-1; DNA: TGTGCCAGCGCGGCGTCGAACCTGTATGGCTACACCTTC; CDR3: CASAASNLYGYTF
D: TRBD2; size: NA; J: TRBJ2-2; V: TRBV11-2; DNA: TGTGCCAGCAGCCATCCGGGACTAGTGGTCTACGGGGAGCTGTTTTTT; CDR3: CASSHPGLVVYGELFF
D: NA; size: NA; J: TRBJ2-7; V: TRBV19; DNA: TGTGCCAGTAGTATTGGAGGGATGAGGGAGCAGTACTTC; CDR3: CASSIGGMREQYF
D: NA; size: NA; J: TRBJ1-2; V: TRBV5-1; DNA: TGCGCCAGCAGCTTCGACAGTAACTATGGCTACACCTTC; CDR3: CASSFDSNYGYTF
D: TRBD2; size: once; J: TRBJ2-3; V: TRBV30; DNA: TGTGCCTGGAACGCGGGGGGGGATACGCAGTATTTT; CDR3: CAWNAGGDTQYF
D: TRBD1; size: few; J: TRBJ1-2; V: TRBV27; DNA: TGTGCCAGCAAAGACAGGGGGCGAGGCTACACCTTC; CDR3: CASKDRGRGYTF
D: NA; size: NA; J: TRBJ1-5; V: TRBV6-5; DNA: TGTGCCAGCAGTGCCCAGGGGTGGAATCAGCCCCAGCATTTT; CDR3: CASSAQGWNQPQHF
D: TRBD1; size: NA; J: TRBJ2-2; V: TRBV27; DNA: TGTGCCAGCAGTTTATCTTGGACAGGGGGCTCGGAGCTGTTTTTT; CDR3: CASSLSWTGGSELFF
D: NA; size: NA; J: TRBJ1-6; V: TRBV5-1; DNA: TGCGCCAGCAGCTTGGACAGGTTTAATTCACCCCTCCACTTT; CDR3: CASSLDRFNSPLHF
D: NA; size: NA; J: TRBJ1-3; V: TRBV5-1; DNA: TGCGCCAGCAGCTTGCGACCCACAGACACCATATATTTT; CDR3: CASSLRPTDTIYF
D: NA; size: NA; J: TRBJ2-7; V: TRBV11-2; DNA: TGTGCCAGCAGTTGGCCGGGGAGCGGGCGGTACGAGCAGTACTTC; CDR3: CASSWPGSGRYEQYF
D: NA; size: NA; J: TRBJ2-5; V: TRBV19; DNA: TGTGCCAGTAGTCCCCAGGCTCTGGAGACCCAGTACTTC; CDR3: CASSPQALETQYF
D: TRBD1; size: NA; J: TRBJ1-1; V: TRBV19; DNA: TGTGCCAGCCAATTAACAGGGGGCGCAGGGAACACTGAAGCTTTCTTT; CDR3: CASQLTGGAGNTEAFF
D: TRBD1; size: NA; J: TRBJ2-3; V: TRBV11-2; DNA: TGTGCCAGCAGCACCGGACAGGGGAGCACAGATACGCAGTATTTT; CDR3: CASSTGQGSTDTQYF
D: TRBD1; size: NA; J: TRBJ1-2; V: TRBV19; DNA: TGTGCCACCAGTACCGTCGGGACAGGACCCTATGGCTACACCTTC; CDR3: CATSTVGTGPYGYTF
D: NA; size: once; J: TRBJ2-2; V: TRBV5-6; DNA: TGTGCCAGCAGCCTTCTGGGGCGAGCGAACACCGGGGAGCTGTTTTTT; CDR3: CASSLLGRANTGELFF
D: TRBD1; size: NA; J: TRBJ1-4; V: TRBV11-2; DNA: TGTGCCAGCAGCTTGGGGACAGTAAATGAAAAACTGTTTTTT; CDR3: CASSLGTVNEKLFF
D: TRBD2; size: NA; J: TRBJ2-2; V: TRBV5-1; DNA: TGCGCCAGCAGCTTGTTTGCTAGCGGAGCCGGGGAGCTGTTTTTT; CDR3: CASSLFASGAGELFF
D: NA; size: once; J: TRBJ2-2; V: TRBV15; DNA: TGTGCCACCAGCAGGACACGTAACACCGGGGAGCTGTTTTTT; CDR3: CATSRTRNTGELFF
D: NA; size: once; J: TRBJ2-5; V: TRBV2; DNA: TGTGCCAGCAGTGAAGGTAGAGAGACCCAGTACTTC; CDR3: CASSEGRETQYF
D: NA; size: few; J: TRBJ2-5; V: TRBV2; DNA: TGTGCCAGCAGCGAAGAGACCCAGTACTTC; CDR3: CASSEETQYF
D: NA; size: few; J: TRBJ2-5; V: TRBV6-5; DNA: TGTGCCAGCAGTTATAAAGAGACCCAGTACTTC; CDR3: CASSYKETQYF
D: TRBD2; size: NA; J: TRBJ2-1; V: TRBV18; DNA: TGTGCCAGCCGGACTAGCGGGAGAAGGGAGCAGTTCTTC; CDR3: CASRTSGRREQFF
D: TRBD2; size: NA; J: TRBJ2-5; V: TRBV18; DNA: TGTGCCAGCTCGCCGGGACTAGCGGTAGAGACCCAGTACTTC; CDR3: CASSPGLAVETQYF
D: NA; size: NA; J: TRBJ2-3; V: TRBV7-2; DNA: TGTGCCAGCAGCTTAGGACTATCCCCGAGGGATACGCAGTATTTT; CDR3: CASSLGLSPRDTQYF
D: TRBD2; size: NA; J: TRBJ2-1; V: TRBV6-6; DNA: TGTGCCAGCAGTTACCCTAGCGGGAGTACACATGAGCAGTTCTTC; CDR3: CASSYPSGSTHEQFF
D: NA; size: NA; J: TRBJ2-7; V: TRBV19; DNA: TGTGCCAGTAGTTGGTTCGGGAACACCGGGGCCTACGAGCAGTACTTC; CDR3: CASSWFGNTGAYEQYF
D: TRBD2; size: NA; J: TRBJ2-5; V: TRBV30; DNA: TGTGCCTGGAGTCCAAGCGGGGGGGCGGAGACCCAGTACTTC; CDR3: CAWSPSGGAETQYF
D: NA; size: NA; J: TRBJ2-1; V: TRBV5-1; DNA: TGCGCCAGCCGACCCGACTCCCGGCCCATCAATGAGCAGTTCTTC; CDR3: CASRPDSRPINEQFF
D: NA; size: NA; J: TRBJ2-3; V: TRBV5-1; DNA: TGCGCCAGCAGCTTAGGGGGGGACACAGATACGCAGTATTTT; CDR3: CASSLGGDTDTQYF